These 21 T cell receptor beta chains came from one sample sequenced in a study of beta chain features in type 1 diabetes. cDNA synthesis used the whole RNA isolate, giving expressed TCRB sequences. Sequencing used immunoSEQ multiplex PCR; TCRdb keeps in-frame clones, though not all of them. The profile shows 250,000 to 350,000 clones, 12% to 15% of them singletons. Sequencing was carried out using central memory CD4+ T cells from blood. All receptors derive from a man aged 25-40 years in good health.

The chain couples TRBV7-8 to TRBJ1-5; unclear D gene. CDR1 is SGHVS and CDR2 is FQNEAQ in the germline V gene. This CDR3 spans 15 amino acids. The V and J ends lost 5 bases and 5 bases respectively, with 16 bases between them. The CDR3 DNA is TGTGCCAGCAGCGGGAGGTCGGTTTTTGATCAGCCCCAGCATTTT. This sequence encodes CASSGRSVFDQPQHF.

The table lists this clone with many counts. The chain joins TRBV4-3 to TRBJ1-2; unclear D gene. From germline, CDR1 is LGHNA and CDR2 YSLEER. V lost 1 base to trimming and J lost 6 bases, with 9 bases between them. The CDR3 is 13 amino acids. CDR3 sequence (DNA): TGCGCCAGCAGCCAAGGGGCACTGGATGGCTACACCTTC. Residues: CASSQGALDGYTF.

This clone appeared a few times. The chain couples TRBV20-1 to TRBJ1-1; D not resolved. The germline gives CDR1 DFQATT, CDR2 SNEGSKA (reference sequence). The CDR3 is 11 amino acids. V was pared by 1 base and J by 14 bases, with 14 bases between. The CDR3 loop reads CSARGPAGLFF. In DNA, the CDR3 is TGCAGTGCTAGAGGACCTGCCGGGTTGTTCTTT.

This clone was seen only a few times. The sample contains more than one DNA sequence encoding this CDR3. The chain carries TRBV28 and TRBJ1-2; D remains ambiguous. From germline, CDR1 is MDHEN and CDR2 SYDVKM. The CDR3 covers 11 residues. V lost 5 bases and J 5 bases, leaving 6 bases between the germline ends. CDR3 sequence (DNA): TGTGCCAGCAGTACCGTGTATGGCTACACCTTC. It specifies CASSTVYGYTF.

The CDR3 is CASSSRQPDTDTQYF. CDR3 nucleotide sequence: TGTGCCAGCAGCTCCAGACAGCCCGACACAGATACGCAGTATTTT. The chain joins TRBV7-4 to TRBJ2-3; D might be TRBD1 (5 bases). The CDR3 length is 15 residues. Trimming stripped 4 bases from V and 2 bases from J, with 13 bases between. The V gene's germline CDR1 is SGHVT and CDR2 SQSDAQ.

This chain connects TRBV19 to TRBJ2-4; D is possibly TRBD1 (6 bases). The V end was cut by 0 bases, the J end by 7 bases, with 13 bases between. The CDR3 spans 15 residues. Germline loops: CDR1 LNHDA, CDR2 SQIVND (reference sequence). CDR3 region: CASSIDYERGNIQYF. CDR3 sequence (DNA): TGTGCCAGTAGTATAGATTATGAAAGGGGGAACATTCAGTACTTC. Full variable domain (remainder filled in from reference TRBV19 and TRBJ2-4): DGGITQSPKYLFRKEGQNVTLSCEQNLNHDAMYWYRQDPGQGLRLIYYSQIVNDFQKGDIAEGYSVSREKKESFPLTVTSAQKNPTAFYLCASSIDYERGNIQYFGAGTRLSVL.

In its sample, this clone was seen a few times. This chain joins TRBV6-6 and TRBJ2-3; TRBD2 agrees at 7 bases. Trimming took 8 bases from V and 1 from J; bases not matched to a gene: 6. Germline V gene lookup returns CDR1 MNHNY and CDR2 SVGAGI (reference sequence). This CDR3 is built from 14 residues. The CDR3, as DNA: TGTGCCAGCCGCAAGCGGGATCGCACAGATACGCAGTATTTT. Its translation is CASRKRDRTDTQYF.

The chain carries TRBV25-1 and TRBJ2-3; the D gene is possibly TRBD2 (7 bases). The CDR3 spans 17 residues. V gave up 4 bases and J gave up 0 bases, with 17 bases separating them. In germline, CDR1 is MGHDK, CDR2 SYGVNS. In DNA, the CDR3 is TGTGCCAGCAGTGCCCTCCCAGGGGAGGGTAGCACAGATACGCAGTATTTT. Translation gives CASSALPGEGSTDTQYF.

This chain links TRBV27 with TRBJ2-3; 9 nucleotides align to TRBD1. In germline, CDR1 is MNHEY, CDR2 SMNVEV (reference sequence). The length of the CDR3 is 16 residues. J was trimmed by 5 bases and V by 1 base; bases with no gene match: 7. CDR3 region: CASSLFGTGRGDTQYF. The CDR3 bases are TGTGCCAGCAGTTTATTCGGGACAGGGAGGGGAGATACGCAGTATTTT.

The CDR3 protein is CASSPGSNTDTQYF. The CDR3 nucleotides read TGTGCCAGCAGCCCGGGCTCAAACACAGATACGCAGTATTTT. The gene calls are TRBV11-2 and TRBJ2-3; D not resolved. This CDR3 has 14 residues. Germline V gene sequence: CDR1 SGHAT, CDR2 FQNNGV. The germline V and J ends were trimmed by 5 bases and 2 bases, with 11 bases remaining between them.

This clone showed up just a few times. The rearrangement uses TRBV7-2 and TRBJ2-1, with 9 bases matching TRBD2. Germline CDR1 is SGHTA and CDR2 is FQGNSA. V was clipped by 6 bases and J by 4 bases; unmatched bases: 4. This CDR3 has 14 residues. In nucleotides, the CDR3 is TGTGCCAGCAGTACGGCGGGAGGGTACAATGAGCAGTTCTTC. As protein: CASSTAGGYNEQFF.

This clone was found once. This same CDR3 is encoded by further DNA sequences in the sample. The chain uses TRBV18 and TRBJ1-1; TRBD1 matches at 7 bases. Trimming cost V 4 bases and J 4 bases; bases outside gene matches: 3. The germline V gene has CDR1 KGHSH and CDR2 LQKENI. The CDR3 runs to 13 residues. CDR3 protein: CASSRYRGTEAFF. The CDR3 region has the DNA TGTGCCAGCTCACGCTACAGGGGCACTGAAGCTTTCTTT.

This clone was found a few times. The rearrangement links TRBV10-3 to TRBJ1-3; D unclear. CDR3 length equals 12 residues. The germline gives CDR1 ENHRY, CDR2 SYGVKD. V was pared by 11 bases and J by 0 bases, with 8 bases between. CDR3 nucleotide sequence: TGTGCCGCCGTGGGCTCTGGAAACACCATATATTTT. It translates to CAAVGSGNTIYF.

The chain joins TRBV9 to TRBJ2-1; 8 bases are shared with TRBD2. Per the germline V gene, CDR1 is SGDLS and CDR2 is YYNGEE. V trimming: 4 bases; J trimming: 10 bases; junction bases outside the gene matches: 10. The CDR3 contains 14 residues. The CDR3 reads CASSMSGSMGEQFF. The CDR3 DNA reads TGTGCCAGCAGCATGAGCGGGAGTATGGGGGAGCAGTTCTTC.

CDR3 DNA: TGTGCCAGCAGTTTTCCATTACAGGGAGGGCAGCCCCAGCATTTT. Translated: CASSFPLQGGQPQHF. This rearrangement joins TRBV6-5 to TRBJ1-5, with D perhaps TRBD1 (6 bases). V lost 4 bases and J 7 bases, leaving 17 bases between the germline ends. Per the germline V gene, CDR1 is MNHEY and CDR2 is SVGAGI. CDR3 length: 15 amino acids.

This clone came up a few times. An end of the junction differs from the germline gene, which may be a read error. J is TRBJ2-3 and V is TRBV6-5; D may be TRBD1 (6 bases). The CDR3 is 14 amino acids. Looked up from germline, CDR1 is MNHEY and CDR2 is SVGAGI. The CDR3: CASSDSLQGWTQYF. CDR3 coding DNA: TGTGCCAGCAGTGACTCCTTACAGGGTTGGACGCAGTATTTT.

This chain joins TRBV11-2 and TRBJ2-1; 16 bases are shared with TRBD2. The trim removed 4 bases at V and 8 bases at J, leaving 5 bases unmatched. In germline, CDR1 is SGHAT, CDR2 FQNNGV. This CDR3 comprises 16 residues. CDR3 nucleotide sequence: TGTGCCAGCAGCTCAGGGACTAGCGGGGGGGTACATGAGCAGTTCTTC. It yields the protein CASSSGTSGGVHEQFF.

This clone has only a few counts. V gene TRBV5-4 combines with J gene TRBJ1-1; D may be TRBD1 (6 bases). In germline, CDR1 is SGHNT, CDR2 YYREEE (reference sequence). The CDR3 totals 15 residues. The germline V and J ends were trimmed by 4 bases and 1 base, with 14 bases remaining between them. The CDR3 reads CASSPYTGTNTEAFF. The CDR3, as DNA: TGTGCCAGCAGCCCCTACACAGGGACGAACACTGAAGCTTTCTTT.

The V call is TRBV4-1, the J call TRBJ1-5; D is ambiguous. V shed 0 bases and J shed 8 bases, with 5 bases lying between them. This CDR3 spans 12 amino acids. Looked up from germline, CDR1 is MGHRA and CDR2 is YSYEKL. The CDR3 nucleotides are TGCGCCAGCAGCCAAGAACGGGAGCCCCAGCATTTT. As protein: CASSQEREPQHF.

The chain links TRBV5-6 to TRBJ2-3, with D hard to call. The CDR3 is 17 residues long. Deletions cut 2 bases from V and 2 bases from J, with 18 bases between. Germline CDR1 and CDR2: SGHDT and YYEEEE. CDR3 sequence reads: CASSFNTGPHNTDTQYF. The CDR3, as DNA: TGTGCCAGCAGCTTTAATACGGGCCCACATAACACAGATACGCAGTATTTT.

This chain joins TRBV6-5 and TRBJ1-5; no clear D. The V gene's germline CDR1 is MNHEY and CDR2 SVGAGI. The CDR3 sequence is 14 residues long. V was cut by 2 bases and J by 6 bases, with 11 bases left in between. As DNA, the CDR3 is TGTGCCAGCAGTTACAGGGAAGAGGTTCAGCCCCAGCATTTT. This sequence encodes CASSYREEVQPQHF.